Described below is a single TCR beta chain sequence and its context. Its cognate antigen is unknown. Coverage ceases 3 residues before the CDR3 finishes, and the germline J gene fills in the end. The method was immunoSEQ multiplex PCR; TCRdb's version includes in-frame clones alone and lacks a portion of them. The specimen has some 60,000 clones, none found just once. Donors gave 5 to 8 ml heparinized peripheral whole blood. The data were taken from a study of T cell clonality in common variable immunodeficiency. Study observations and caveats: Links between repertoire features and CVID complications were heterogeneity-limited. In common variable immunodeficiency, TCR beta chains reportedly carried fewer deletions and N-nucleotide insertions.

The CDR3 has 14 residues. Germline lookup yields CDR1 LNHDA and CDR2 SQIVND (reference sequence). The source of this sequence is a person between 18 and 75 years old in good health. The gene calls are TRBV19 and TRBJ1-2; weak D call: TRBD1 (6 bases). Sequenced material: peripheral blood mononuclear cells. The CDR3 DNA, read in part, is TGTGCCAGTAGTAGGGGACATATTGCCTACGAC. It yields the protein CASSRGHIAYD. From start to end, the CDR3 is CASSRGHIAYDYTF.